This TCR beta chain was documented in a study of T cells after yellow fever vaccination. TCRdb independently ran MiXCR on the 5' RACE reads; one entry per CDR3 protein. In the table there are approximately 600,000 distinct CDR3 sequences, 10% to 15% of which are singletons. This clonotype was counted a few times. Trimming took off 0 bases at V and 3 bases at J, with 12 bases between the two ends. The CDR3 sequence is 16 residues long. Germline CDR1 reads MNHEY; CDR2 reads SMNVEV (reference sequence). The rearrangement joins TRBV27 to TRBJ1-5; tentative D call: TRBD1 (5 bases). This sequence was found in a man under 40 who received the YFV17D yellow fever vaccine. The sequencing here drew on PBMCs, taken on the day of the yellow fever booster vaccination. CDR3 nucleotide sequence: TGTGCCAGCAGTTTATCGCTTGGGGGAGCCAATCAGCCCCAGCATTTT. Its translation is CASSLSLGGANQPQHF.